This T cell receptor beta chain came from a study of T cells in Graves' hyperthyroidism and ophthalmopathy (dated by TCRdb to the late 2010s). About the study as a whole: Peripheral blood was sampled at the time of initial diagnosis, prior to any treatment. The study also compared thyroid tissue and blood T-cell repertoires from about 6 Graves' hyperthyroidism patients. After sampling, hyperthyroidism patients received methimazole starting at 30 mg daily, and ophthalmopathy patients received high-dose intravenous methylprednisolone. The 100 discovery patients were divided at random into training and test sets in a 7:3 ratio. An independent validation cohort of some 18 hyperthyroidism patients and 17 patients who later progressed to ophthalmopathy tested prospective prediction of ophthalmopathy. TCR Vbeta CDR3 sequencing of roughly 140 peripheral blood samples (43 ophthalmopathy, 75 to 85 hyperthyroidism and roughly 17 progressor patients) is reported in the paper. To identify TCR V-J signatures that set the groups apart, the researchers used a discovery cohort of roughly 100 patients, made up of 40 to 45 with Graves' ophthalmopathy and some 58 with stable Graves' hyperthyroidism.

Summary of the overall study and its limitations: Sample size was not statistically predetermined, and blinding of investigators to group allocation was not performed. A model built on a 13 V-J signature distinguished ophthalmopathy from stable hyperthyroidism, reaching 85% to 90% sensitivity and 81.08% specificity in cross-validation and 80%/75% in testing. Most expanded thyroid clonotypes (frequency above 0.001) were also detected in blood, suggesting blood repertoires may reflect thyroid immune responses. In validation, the model predicted progression to ophthalmopathy a median of roughly six months before onset, with over 60% sensitivity and about 75% specificity.

The TCR beta CDR3 regions were amplified from the RNA transcripts. For the first round of RT-PCR on the TCR CDR3, the HTBI primer set was used together with the Qiagen OneStep RT-PCR kit. A second multiplex PCR round built the libraries, followed by size selection and purification. Sequencing of the libraries was done on an Illumina HiSeq2000 using paired-end 100 bp reads. Processing in the source paper ran as follows. SOAPnuke was used to process the raw data, with reads discarded if the reads contained adapters or uncalled bases, had a mean Phred below 15, or lacked an exact constant-primer or identifier match. High-quality paired reads were merged with COPE v1.2.5, and unique nucleotide sequences were defined as clonotypes. MiTCR v1.1 was used to align clonotypes to the IMGT TRBV, TRBD and TRBJ reference segments. Analysis was restricted to V-J combinations with a frequency above 0.0001, which covered roughly 99% of repertoires. The TCS score was defined as F50 (clonal expansion) divided by E x V (chaos), with BLOSUM62-based TCRdist calculated between CDR3 peptides within each V-J. Welch's t-statistics and random forest reduced 500 to 650 V-J features to 13, which were used in a naive Bayes classifier (R e1071). TCRdb itself trimmed the public reads at Q25 with fastp, ran MiXCR and retained productive beta chains. Under each unique CDR3 protein, matching rows form one entry showing the most common genes and DNA. The V and J calls reflect TCRdb's pipeline rather than the authors' work. Recorded for this sample are around 560,000 distinct CDR3 sequences; around 15% of them occurred a single time. In total, the top ten clones hold roughly 18% of the sample.

Stable Graves' hyperthyroidism was defined as the absence of progression to ophthalmopathy over 18 months of follow-up. The hyperthyroidism patients were between 18 and 65 years old and newly diagnosed, with a disease duration of less than 2 months. Any patient with an uncontrolled infection, another autoimmune disease, pregnancy or lactation was excluded. Clinical symptoms, serum thyroxine and TRAb, thyroid ultrasound, and orbital computed tomography formed the basis for the diagnoses. PBMCs were separated from around 9.1 ml of fresh peripheral blood using Ficoll-Paque density gradient centrifugation. Total RNA was extracted using Trizol reagent, and RNA quality was assessed on an Agilent 2100 Bioanalyzer. This clonotype was seen a few times. The antigen this receptor binds is unknown. Mismatch with germline at one junction end may stem from a read error. Sequencing input: blood. The sequence was obtained from a woman aged 18 to 35 with Graves' hyperthyroidism.

CDR3 loop: CVSSLDGSYEQYF. The DNA is as follows: TGCGTCAGCAGCTTGGACGGTTCGTACGAGCAGTACTTC. In this chain, TRBV5-1 is recombined with TRBJ2-7, with no confidently assigned D gene. CDR1 is given as SGHRS and CDR2 as YFSETQ, both from the germline V gene. The CDR3, cysteine through phenylalanine, is 13 amino acids long. Just the 39-base CDR3 DNA is kept, in frame starting at base 1.